The source of this TCR beta chain is a study of identical twins. V was pared by 3 bases and J by 0 bases, with 9 bases between. Per the germline V gene, CDR1 is LNHDA and CDR2 is SQIVND (reference sequence). The CDR3 is made up of 14 amino acids. The table lists this clonotype with many counts. Using its own MiXCR run on the 5' RACE reads, TCRdb lists one record per CDR3 protein. The sample consists of 150,000 or so distinct CDR3 sequences, around 3.6% of them appearing once. This chain joins TRBV19 and TRBJ2-7, with D perhaps TRBD1 or TRBD2 (5 bases each). The origin of this receptor is a man aged 18 to 29 in good health. The sample taken for sequencing was memory T cells sorted from blood. CDR3 DNA sequence: TGTGCCAGTAGTATTGGTGGGACCTCCTACGAGCAGTACTTC. It encodes CASSIGGTSYEQYF.